The T cell receptor (beta chain) described here comes from a study of control samples from healthy donors and cancer patients. Using immunoSEQ multiplex PCR, the repertoire was profiled, and TCRdb retains in-frame clones only, with some absent. The profile covers fewer than 100,000 clones, with roughly 86% appearing a single time and 2% to 2.5% taken by the ten largest. Trimming stripped 3 bases from V and 5 bases from J, with 9 bases between. Germline loops: CDR1 SGDLS, CDR2 YYNGEE. The CDR3 extends over 12 amino acids. The receptor was derived from a man between 60 and 75 years old in good health. The sequenced material came from blood. The J gene is TRBJ2-7, the V gene TRBV9; D not certain. Written as DNA, the CDR3 is TGTGCCAGCAGCGACGGGTCGGACGAGCAGTACTTC. This encodes CASSDGSDEQYF.